These T cell receptor beta chains were read from a single sample in a study of blood T cells in healthy people across ages. TCRdb ran MiXCR on the 5' RACE reads and lists one entry per CDR3 protein. The data show 550,000 to 750,000 distinct CDR3 sequences, around 21% seen once. Material: blood. The receptors come from a man in his 70s in good health. Each CDR3 is given with its conserved first and last residue. The order of the fields is J gene, D gene, V gene, clone size, CDR3 protein, CDR3 DNA. D genes are given only for firm matches. A clone size is listed for some rows: how often the clone was seen (once, few, many), or a class if it is expanded.

j_gene: TRBJ2-1; d_gene: TRBD2; v_gene: TRBV10-3; abundance: NA; CDR3aa: CAISVAGGRNEQFF; CDR3nt: TGTGCCATCAGTGTTGCGGGAGGGAGGAATGAGCAGTTCTTC
j_gene: TRBJ2-3; d_gene: NA; v_gene: TRBV7-9; abundance: few; CDR3aa: CASSLGPLGATDTQYF; CDR3nt: TGTGCCAGCAGCTTAGGGCCCTTGGGGGCCACAGATACGCAGTATTTT
j_gene: TRBJ2-3; d_gene: NA; v_gene: TRBV15; abundance: NA; CDR3aa: CATSRALRVSTDTQYF; CDR3nt: TGTGCCACCAGCAGAGCCCTGAGAGTTAGCACAGATACGCAGTATTTT
j_gene: TRBJ2-5; d_gene: NA; v_gene: TRBV10-3; abundance: few; CDR3aa: CAIRGAQSAETQYF; CDR3nt: TGTGCCATCAGGGGGGCCCAATCAGCGGAGACCCAGTACTTC
j_gene: TRBJ1-2; d_gene: NA; v_gene: TRBV5-1; abundance: NA; CDR3aa: CASSSDTGGAGYGYTF; CDR3nt: TGCGCCAGCAGCTCCGATACGGGGGGCGCGGGGTATGGCTACACCTTC
j_gene: TRBJ2-4; d_gene: NA; v_gene: TRBV20-1; abundance: NA; CDR3aa: CSAKEGRVVDIQYF; CDR3nt: TGCAGTGCTAAGGAGGGTAGGGTAGTCGACATTCAGTACTTC
j_gene: TRBJ2-5; d_gene: NA; v_gene: TRBV15; abundance: few; CDR3aa: CATSRDLHQETQYF; CDR3nt: TGTGCCACCAGCAGAGATCTACACCAAGAGACCCAGTACTTC
j_gene: TRBJ2-7; d_gene: NA; v_gene: TRBV20-1; abundance: NA; CDR3aa: CSALEAPEYEQYF; CDR3nt: TGCAGTGCTCTCGAGGCACCTGAGTACGAGCAGTACTTC
j_gene: TRBJ2-7; d_gene: TRBD1; v_gene: TRBV3-1; abundance: NA; CDR3aa: CASSQTTGTGAYEQYF; CDR3nt: TGTGCCAGCAGCCAAACCACCGGGACAGGGGCCTACGAGCAGTACTTC
j_gene: TRBJ1-4; d_gene: NA; v_gene: TRBV5-1; abundance: few; CDR3aa: CASSSSMTGSEKLFF; CDR3nt: TGCGCCAGCAGCTCGTCTATGACAGGATCCGAAAAACTGTTTTTT
j_gene: TRBJ1-2; d_gene: TRBD1; v_gene: TRBV24-1; abundance: NA; CDR3aa: CATSDPGQASYGYTF; CDR3nt: TGTGCCACCAGTGATCCGGGACAGGCCTCCTATGGCTACACCTTC
j_gene: TRBJ2-3; d_gene: NA; v_gene: TRBV14; abundance: NA; CDR3aa: CASSTTGPRQYF; CDR3nt: TGTGCCAGCAGTACAACGGGACCGAGGCAGTATTTT
j_gene: TRBJ1-3; d_gene: NA; v_gene: TRBV15; abundance: NA; CDR3aa: CATSRGDATPSGNTIYF; CDR3nt: TGTGCCACCAGCAGAGGAGACGCTACCCCCTCTGGAAACACCATATATTTT
j_gene: TRBJ2-1; d_gene: NA; v_gene: TRBV3-1; abundance: NA; CDR3aa: CASRNGGTVRSNEQFF; CDR3nt: TGTGCCAGCAGAAATGGGGGAACAGTTCGGTCCAATGAGCAGTTCTTC
j_gene: TRBJ2-3; d_gene: NA; v_gene: TRBV28; abundance: NA; CDR3aa: CASSLGQGGQYF; CDR3nt: TGTGCCAGCAGTCTGGGTCAGGGTGGGCAGTATTTT
j_gene: TRBJ2-1; d_gene: TRBD2; v_gene: TRBV2; abundance: few; CDR3aa: CASRVGGGLNNEQFF; CDR3nt: TGTGCCAGCAGGGTTGGCGGGGGGTTGAACAATGAGCAGTTCTTC
j_gene: TRBJ2-7; d_gene: TRBD2; v_gene: TRBV11-2; abundance: many; CDR3aa: CASSLAGGTTYEQYF; CDR3nt: TGTGCCAGCAGCTTAGCGGGAGGGACAACCTACGAGCAGTACTTC
j_gene: TRBJ2-5; d_gene: NA; v_gene: TRBV6-5; abundance: NA; CDR3aa: CASSPTETLQETQYF; CDR3nt: TGTGCCAGCAGTCCGACAGAAACCTTACAAGAGACCCAGTACTTC
j_gene: TRBJ2-7; d_gene: TRBD2; v_gene: TRBV6-5; abundance: few; CDR3aa: CASSYSIGTSGDYEQYF; CDR3nt: TGTGCCAGCAGTTACTCGATCGGGACTAGCGGGGACTACGAGCAGTACTTC
j_gene: TRBJ2-7; d_gene: TRBD2; v_gene: TRBV14; abundance: NA; CDR3aa: CASSQGAGEFSYEQYF; CDR3nt: TGTGCCAGCAGCCAAGGGGCGGGGGAGTTTAGCTACGAGCAGTACTTC
j_gene: TRBJ2-2; d_gene: TRBD2; v_gene: TRBV6-2/TRBV6-3; abundance: many; CDR3aa: CASSPGLAGTGELFF; CDR3nt: TGTGCCAGCTCACCAGGACTAGCAGGGACCGGGGAGCTGTTTTTT
j_gene: TRBJ2-7; d_gene: TRBD2; v_gene: TRBV3-1; abundance: many; CDR3aa: CASSLRTSGDTTYEQYF; CDR3nt: TGTGCCAGCAGCTTAAGGACTAGCGGGGATACTACCTACGAGCAGTACTTC
j_gene: TRBJ1-3; d_gene: NA; v_gene: TRBV7-9; abundance: NA; CDR3aa: CASSLNLQGSENTIYF; CDR3nt: TGTGCCAGCAGCTTAAATTTACAGGGCAGTGAAAACACCATATATTTT
j_gene: TRBJ2-2; d_gene: NA; v_gene: TRBV14; abundance: few; CDR3aa: CASSQGTNGRGGELFF; CDR3nt: TGTGCCAGCAGCCAAGGGACTAACGGGAGAGGAGGGGAGCTGTTTTTT
j_gene: TRBJ2-1; d_gene: TRBD2; v_gene: TRBV20-1; abundance: NA; CDR3aa: CSALWLAGGLGYNEQFF; CDR3nt: TGCAGTGCTCTTTGGCTAGCGGGAGGTCTCGGGTACAATGAGCAGTTCTTC
j_gene: TRBJ2-3; d_gene: NA; v_gene: TRBV29-1; abundance: many; CDR3aa: CSVVFSGDVTDTQYF; CDR3nt: TGCAGCGTTGTGTTTTCGGGAGACGTAACAGATACGCAGTATTTT
j_gene: TRBJ1-5; d_gene: NA; v_gene: TRBV27; abundance: many; CDR3aa: CASSTTGNQPQHF; CDR3nt: TGTGCCAGCAGCACAACGGGAAATCAGCCCCAGCATTTT
j_gene: TRBJ1-5; d_gene: NA; v_gene: TRBV19; abundance: NA; CDR3aa: CASSTPRSENNQPQHF; CDR3nt: TGTGCCAGTAGTACGCCCCGATCGGAGAACAATCAGCCCCAGCATTTT
j_gene: TRBJ1-6; d_gene: NA; v_gene: TRBV20-1; abundance: NA; CDR3aa: CSASNRARNSPLHF; CDR3nt: TGCAGTGCTAGCAACAGGGCTAGGAATTCACCCCTCCACTTT
j_gene: TRBJ1-2; d_gene: NA; v_gene: TRBV30; abundance: many; CDR3aa: CAWSPTEIYGYTF; CDR3nt: TGTGCCTGGAGCCCTACAGAAATCTATGGCTACACCTTC
j_gene: TRBJ2-1; d_gene: NA; v_gene: TRBV6-4; abundance: few; CDR3aa: CASSHSQFF; CDR3nt: TGTGCCAGCAGCCACTCCCAGTTCTTC
j_gene: TRBJ1-2; d_gene: NA; v_gene: TRBV29-1; abundance: NA; CDR3aa: CSVTLFRGPGGYTF; CDR3nt: TGCAGCGTTACCCTGTTCAGGGGCCCGGGGGGCTACACCTTC
j_gene: TRBJ2-4; d_gene: NA; v_gene: TRBV12-3/TRBV12-4; abundance: many; CDR3aa: CASSPAKNIQYF; CDR3nt: TGTGCCAGCAGTCCAGCCAAAAACATTCAGTACTTC
j_gene: TRBJ2-5; d_gene: TRBD2; v_gene: TRBV30; abundance: NA; CDR3aa: CAWSSTSGRGETQYF; CDR3nt: TGTGCCTGGAGTTCGACTAGCGGGAGGGGAGAGACCCAGTACTTC
j_gene: TRBJ2-3; d_gene: NA; v_gene: TRBV3-1; abundance: NA; CDR3aa: CASSVWTDTDTQYF; CDR3nt: TGTGCCAGCAGCGTGTGGACTGACACAGATACGCAGTATTTT
j_gene: TRBJ1-5; d_gene: NA; v_gene: TRBV6-1; abundance: few; CDR3aa: CASSERTGNQPQHF; CDR3nt: TGTGCCAGCAGTGAACGGACAGGCAATCAGCCCCAGCATTTT
j_gene: TRBJ2-5; d_gene: TRBD2; v_gene: TRBV18; abundance: NA; CDR3aa: CASSPARGLAGGSF; CDR3nt: TGTGCCAGCTCACCGGCACGGGGCTTAGCGGGAGGATCATTC
j_gene: TRBJ1-1; d_gene: NA; v_gene: TRBV20-1; abundance: few; CDR3aa: CSAREAGGMATEAFF; CDR3nt: TGCAGTGCTAGAGAGGCAGGAGGGATGGCCACTGAAGCTTTCTTT
j_gene: TRBJ2-2; d_gene: NA; v_gene: TRBV21-1; abundance: NA; CDR3aa: CASSNCRDRGGGGELFF; CDR3nt: TGTGCCAGCAGCAACTGCCGGGACAGGGGGGGAGGCGGGGAGCTGTTTTTT
j_gene: TRBJ1-6; d_gene: NA; v_gene: TRBV5-1; abundance: NA; CDR3aa: CASSLAGRSPLHF; CDR3nt: TGCGCCAGCAGCTTGGCGGGCAGATCACCCCTCCACTTT
j_gene: TRBJ2-3; d_gene: NA; v_gene: TRBV20-1; abundance: NA; CDR3aa: CTAEASTDTQYF; CDR3nt: TGCACCGCGGAGGCCTCCACAGATACGCAGTATTTT
j_gene: TRBJ1-2; d_gene: NA; v_gene: TRBV12-3/TRBV12-4; abundance: few; CDR3aa: CASSLQVGGYTF; CDR3nt: TGTGCCAGCAGTCTACAGGTGGGGGGCTACACCTTC
j_gene: TRBJ2-7; d_gene: TRBD1; v_gene: TRBV5-1; abundance: NA; CDR3aa: CASSLGTGREQYF; CDR3nt: TGCGCCAGCAGCTTAGGGACAGGTAGAGAGCAGTACTTC
j_gene: TRBJ2-1; d_gene: NA; v_gene: TRBV20-1; abundance: NA; CDR3aa: CSARGPLEGYNEQFF; CDR3nt: TGCAGTGCTAGGGGTCCCCTGGAGGGATACAATGAGCAGTTCTTC
j_gene: TRBJ1-1; d_gene: TRBD1; v_gene: TRBV24-1; abundance: few; CDR3aa: CATSDTTGKAFF; CDR3nt: TGTGCCACCAGTGACACGACAGGGAAAGCTTTCTTT
j_gene: TRBJ2-7; d_gene: NA; v_gene: TRBV5-6; abundance: few; CDR3aa: CASSSSRERRNEQYF; CDR3nt: TGTGCCAGCAGCTCGAGTCGGGAAAGGCGTAACGAGCAGTACTTC
j_gene: TRBJ2-7; d_gene: TRBD2; v_gene: TRBV29-1; abundance: few; CDR3aa: CSVRRGDYEQYF; CDR3nt: TGCAGCGTCCGCCGGGGGGACTACGAGCAGTACTTC
j_gene: TRBJ2-2; d_gene: TRBD1; v_gene: TRBV10-3; abundance: few; CDR3aa: CAISESPGQGVGELFF; CDR3nt: TGTGCCATCAGTGAGTCCCCGGGACAGGGTGTCGGGGAGCTGTTTTTT
j_gene: TRBJ2-3; d_gene: NA; v_gene: TRBV6-4; abundance: few; CDR3aa: CASSLDTGDTQYF; CDR3nt: TGTGCCAGCTCCCTTGATACGGGAGATACGCAGTATTTT
j_gene: TRBJ2-3; d_gene: NA; v_gene: TRBV7-3; abundance: NA; CDR3aa: CASSLTLQNTDTQYF; CDR3nt: TGTGCCAGCAGCTTAACGCTACAGAACACAGATACGCAGTATTTT
j_gene: TRBJ2-1; d_gene: NA; v_gene: TRBV12-3/TRBV12-4; abundance: NA; CDR3aa: CASTRDPAVEQFF; CDR3nt: TGTGCCAGCACACGGGATCCGGCAGTTGAGCAGTTCTTC
j_gene: TRBJ1-1; d_gene: TRBD1; v_gene: TRBV28; abundance: NA; CDR3aa: CASQGGTEAFF; CDR3nt: TGTGCCAGCCAGGGGGGAACTGAAGCTTTCTTT
j_gene: TRBJ2-3; d_gene: TRBD1; v_gene: TRBV6-1; abundance: NA; CDR3aa: CASSPQGVTNTDTQYF; CDR3nt: TGTGCCAGCAGTCCCCAGGGGGTTACTAATACAGATACGCAGTATTTT
j_gene: TRBJ1-4; d_gene: NA; v_gene: TRBV7-9; abundance: few; CDR3aa: CASSPTGLNEKLFF; CDR3nt: TGTGCCAGCAGCCCTACAGGGCTCAATGAAAAACTGTTTTTT